The sequence of this T cell receptor (beta chain) was determined in a study of blood T cell repertoires in COVID-19. Study information: Samples of COVID-19 (acute and convalescent) were obtained from the United States, Italy and Spain. In each case, the material was cDNA or gDNA derived from T cells, B-cell-depleted T cells, or PBMCs.

Each participant's cohort was designated according to participant-reported clinical history. Recovered status in Cohort 3 required two negative PCRs, clearance, or symptom resolution. The protocol was immunoSEQ multiplex PCR, while the TCRdb copy is restricted to in-frame clones and leaves out a portion. The sample has around 140,000 clones, nearly 80% seen once. V shed 4 bases and J shed 11 bases, with 15 bases lying between them. This CDR3 region has 13 residues. Germline-derived CDR1 and CDR2 are SNHLY and FYNNEI. The genes are TRBV2 and TRBJ1-5; D is unresolved. This TCR was recovered from a woman in her 50s who had recovered from COVID-19. The specimen was PBMCs or T cells enriched from blood (not recorded which). The CDR3 loop is CASSGGREVAQHF. The CDR3 nucleotides read TGTGCCAGCAGTGGTGGGAGGGAAGTAGCCCAGCATTTT.